The entry below describes one T cell receptor (beta chain). The data were obtained in a study of T cell changes during pregnancy in multiple sclerosis. After removal of 7 bases from V and 3 bases from J, the junction contained 7 bases not matched to a gene. Germline-derived CDR1 and CDR2 are LNHDA and SQIVND (reference sequence). This CDR3 region has 14 residues. Clones were sequenced by immunoSEQ multiplex PCR, and TCRdb holds only the in-frame ones, with some missing. The table has approximately 60,000 clones, 92% seen once. J is TRBJ2-3 and V is TRBV19; 7 nucleotides agree with TRBD1. This sample comprised CD4+ T cells from peripheral blood mononuclear cells, obtained in the second trimester of pregnancy. The receptor was isolated from a female donor with multiple sclerosis, enrolled in a pregnancy study. CDR3 nucleotide sequence: TGTGCCAGTATAGACAGGGTAGGGACAGATACGCAGTATTTT. This gives the protein CASIDRVGTDTQYF.